These T cell receptor beta chains were read from a single sample in a study of blood T cells in healthy people across ages. MiXCR was run by TCRdb on the 5' RACE reads, yielding one entry per CDR3 protein. The data show roughly 1.6 million distinct CDR3 sequences, with around 36% seen just once and approximately 10% held by the top ten. Specimen: blood. Receptor source: a woman aged 25 to 39 in good health. Each CDR3 is given with its conserved first and last residue. D genes are given only for firm matches. Where a row states a size, it is once, few, many or the class of an expanded clone; other rows omit it.

clone size,D gene,J gene,V gene,CDR3 DNA,CDR3 protein
-,-,TRBJ2-2,TRBV4-1,TGCGCCAGCAGCCAAGAAGGGGGCGGGGAGCTGTTTTTT,CASSQEGGGELFF
-,TRBD1,TRBJ1-2,TRBV6-5,TGTGCCAACAGGGAGCGGACCGACAGGGCTGGGGGCTACACCTTC,CANRERTDRAGGYTF
few,TRBD1,TRBJ2-2,TRBV6-1,TGTGCCAGCTGGGACAGCCAGGCGAACACCGGGGAGCTGTTTTTT,CASWDSQANTGELFF
-,-,TRBJ2-2,TRBV12-3/TRBV12-4,TGTGCCAGCAGTTTCAGGGGTTCCAACACCGGGGAGCTGTTTTTT,CASSFRGSNTGELFF
-,-,TRBJ1-2,TRBV4-1,TGCGCCAGCAGCCAAGGGTTATTGGCTGGGGAAGGCTACACCTTC,CASSQGLLAGEGYTF
-,TRBD1,TRBJ2-3,TRBV14,TGTGCCAGCAGCCAAGGCAGGGGGCTGTTTACAGATACGCAGTATTTT,CASSQGRGLFTDTQYF
many,TRBD1,TRBJ1-2,TRBV2,TGTGCCAGCAGCCCGGGACAGGGGATCTATGGCTACACCTTC,CASSPGQGIYGYTF
many,TRBD1,TRBJ2-3,TRBV5-6,TGTGCCAGCAGCTTCTGGACAGGGGGCGCGGATACGCAGTATTTT,CASSFWTGGADTQYF
-,-,TRBJ1-2,TRBV10-3,TGTGCCATTACGCTCGAGGCTTTCTATGGCTACACCTTC,CAITLEAFYGYTF
-,-,TRBJ2-1,TRBV11-2,TGTGCCAGCAGCTTAGTGACCGGGAGCTCCTACAATGAGCAGTTCTTC,CASSLVTGSSYNEQFF
few,TRBD2,TRBJ2-1,TRBV24-1,TGTGCCACCATGGGGACTAGCGGGACCGACAATGAGCAGTTCTTC,CATMGTSGTDNEQFF
-,-,TRBJ2-7,TRBV20-1,TGCAGTGCTATTCGGAGCTCCTACGAGTACTTC,CSAIRSSYEYF
-,-,TRBJ2-7,TRBV2,TGTGCCAGCAGCGGTAACGGGGCCGAAATCTACGAGCAGTACTTC,CASSGNGAEIYEQYF
few,-,TRBJ2-3,TRBV27,TGTGCCAGCAGTTTAGTCAATCAAGATACGCAGTATTTT,CASSLVNQDTQYF
-,TRBD2,TRBJ2-2,TRBV7-6,TGTGCCAGCAGCTCCTCGACTAGCGCATTGAACACCGGGGAGCTGTTTTTT,CASSSSTSALNTGELFF
-,-,TRBJ1-2,TRBV3-1,TGTGCCAGCAGCCGGGAGCAGGGTCCTGGCTACACCTTC,CASSREQGPGYTF
few,TRBD2,TRBJ2-3,TRBV7-9,TGTGCCAGCAGCTCTCGTAAGACTAGCGGCACAGATACGCAGTATTTT,CASSSRKTSGTDTQYF
-,-,TRBJ1-2,TRBV5-1,TGCGCCAGCAGCCCCCCGGAAATAGGGGGCTACACCTTC,CASSPPEIGGYTF
-,TRBD2,TRBJ2-1,TRBV4-2,TGTGCCAGCAGCCAAGATCGACTAGCGGCGTACAATGAGCAGTTCTTC,CASSQDRLAAYNEQFF
few,-,TRBJ2-1,TRBV11-1,TGTGCCAGCAGCTCGAACGACTCACCATACAATGAGCAGTTCTTC,CASSSNDSPYNEQFF
once,-,TRBJ2-7,TRBV5-1,TGCGCCAGCAGCTCAAATTCTTTCTACAAGCAGTACTTC,CASSSNSFYKQYF
few,-,TRBJ2-7,TRBV9,TGTGCCAGCAGCGAGAGGGGCTTAGCTCCTTACGAGCAGTACTTC,CASSERGLAPYEQYF
few,-,TRBJ2-6,TRBV15,TGTGCCACCAGCAGATCCTTTCCGGGACGATCCTCTGGGGCCAACGTCCTGACTTTC,CATSRSFPGRSSGANVLTF
-,TRBD1,TRBJ2-7,TRBV30,TGTGCCTACGGACAGGGGGCTTTTGTTTACGAGCAGTACTTC,CAYGQGAFVYEQYF
few,-,TRBJ1-2,TRBV7-9,TGTGCCAGCAGCCCAACAGGGCCGGAATATGGCTACACCTTC,CASSPTGPEYGYTF
few,TRBD1,TRBJ2-5,TRBV10-3,TGTGCCATCAGTGAGTCGGACAGGCAAGAGACCCAGTACTTC,CAISESDRQETQYF
few,-,TRBJ2-3,TRBV5-1,TGCGCCAGCGGGGGTGGCGCAGATACGCAGTATTTT,CASGGGADTQYF
-,-,TRBJ2-7,TRBV20-1,TGCAGTGCTAGGTGGCCAGGGAGCTCCTACGAGCAGTACTTC,CSARWPGSSYEQYF
few,TRBD2,TRBJ2-1,TRBV20-1,TGCAGTGCTAGACACGGGAGGGGCTACAATGAGCAGTTCTTC,CSARHGRGYNEQFF
-,-,TRBJ1-4,TRBV28,TGTGCCAGCAGTTTTCTACAAACTGCAACTAATGAAAAACTGTTTTTT,CASSFLQTATNEKLFF
-,TRBD2,TRBJ2-1,TRBV30,TGTGCCTGGAGTGTACGGTCGCTAGCGGGAGGGAATGAGCAGTTCTTC,CAWSVRSLAGGNEQFF
-,-,TRBJ2-7,TRBV20-1,TGCAGTGGGACAGCGAGCTCCTACGAGCAGTACTTC,CSGTASSYEQYF
few,-,TRBJ2-5,TRBV6-1,TGTGCCAGCAAGGCGAACGGAGGGGAGACCCAGTACTTC,CASKANGGETQYF
few,-,TRBJ2-7,TRBV18,TGTGCCAGCTCACCCGAACAGCCTACCTACGAGCAGTACTTC,CASSPEQPTYEQYF
many,-,TRBJ2-7,TRBV15,TGTGCCACCAGCAGGGGCCCTACGGGGGAGCAGTACTTC,CATSRGPTGEQYF